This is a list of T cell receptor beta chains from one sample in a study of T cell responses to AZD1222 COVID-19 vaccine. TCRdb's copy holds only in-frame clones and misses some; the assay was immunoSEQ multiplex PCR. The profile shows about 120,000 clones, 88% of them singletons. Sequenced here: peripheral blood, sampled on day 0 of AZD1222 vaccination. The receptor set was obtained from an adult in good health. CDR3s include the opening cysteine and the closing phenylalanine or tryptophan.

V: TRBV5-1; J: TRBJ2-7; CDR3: CASSLAGRSYEQYF
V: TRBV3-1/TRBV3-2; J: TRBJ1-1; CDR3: CASSPHTYGGMNTEAFF
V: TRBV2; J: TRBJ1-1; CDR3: CASSFTDGGEAFF
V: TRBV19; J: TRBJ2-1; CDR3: CASSIHSGPSLNEQFF
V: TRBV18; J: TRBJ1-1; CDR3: CASSPQRGGDTEAFF
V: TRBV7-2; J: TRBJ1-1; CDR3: CASSLEATMNTEAFF
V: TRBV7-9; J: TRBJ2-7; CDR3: CASSWGLAGGYEQYF
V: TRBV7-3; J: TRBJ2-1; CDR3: CASSTGTSGDLNEQFF
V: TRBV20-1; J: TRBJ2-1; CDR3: CSASRGGSPYNEQFF
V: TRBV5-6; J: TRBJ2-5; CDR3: CASSSLAGGPSETQYF
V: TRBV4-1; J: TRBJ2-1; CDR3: CASSQGRSGLPHGEQFF
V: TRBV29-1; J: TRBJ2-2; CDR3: CSVLGLAGKVTGELFF
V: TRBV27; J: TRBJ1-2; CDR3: CASSAQGAMGGYTF
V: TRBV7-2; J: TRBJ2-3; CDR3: CASSGFGRAGQNSTDTQYF
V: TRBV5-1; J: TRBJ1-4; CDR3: CASSSGRGSEKLFF
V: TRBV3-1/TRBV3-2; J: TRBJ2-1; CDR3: CASSQSGGRDNEQFF
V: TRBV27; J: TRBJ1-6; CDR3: CASSRLDNSPLHF
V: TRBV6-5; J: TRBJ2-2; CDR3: CASSITGSIGELFF
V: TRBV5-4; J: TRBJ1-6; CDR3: CASSWGTGVSSLHF
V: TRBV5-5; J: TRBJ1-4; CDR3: CASSFPGLRARNEKLFF
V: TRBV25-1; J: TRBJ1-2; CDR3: CASSPRQGHYGYTF
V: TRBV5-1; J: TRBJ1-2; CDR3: CASSLGTGNYGYTF
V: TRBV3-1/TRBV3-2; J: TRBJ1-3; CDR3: CASSQEGSGNTIYF
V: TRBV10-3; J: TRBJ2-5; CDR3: CAISPAGGETQYF
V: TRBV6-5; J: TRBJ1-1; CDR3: CASSSGTPREAFF
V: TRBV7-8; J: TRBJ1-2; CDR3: CASSLAPSGKGQAYGYTF
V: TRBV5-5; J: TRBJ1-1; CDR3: CASSFVIAIEAFF
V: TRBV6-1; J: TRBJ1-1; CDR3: CASSETPLNTEAFF
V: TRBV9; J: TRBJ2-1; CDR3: CASSVVPGGTGSNEQFF
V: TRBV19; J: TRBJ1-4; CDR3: CASSISARDGGLFF
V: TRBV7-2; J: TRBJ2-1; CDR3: CASSPHYNEQFF
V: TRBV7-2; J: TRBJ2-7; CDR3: CASSLGYSYEQYF
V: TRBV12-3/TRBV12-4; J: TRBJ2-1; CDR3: CASSFERNEQFF
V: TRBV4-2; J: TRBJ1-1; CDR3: CASSHRGRTGEAFF
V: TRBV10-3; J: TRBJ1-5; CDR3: CAISEGGTNNQPQHF
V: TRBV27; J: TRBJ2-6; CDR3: CATGGAESSGANVLTF
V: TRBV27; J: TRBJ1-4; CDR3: CASSLLHPGEKLFF
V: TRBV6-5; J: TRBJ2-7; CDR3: CASILAGGPGEQYF
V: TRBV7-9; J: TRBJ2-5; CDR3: CASSLERGGVLRETQYF
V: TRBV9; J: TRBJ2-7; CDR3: CASSVGGGSGEQYF
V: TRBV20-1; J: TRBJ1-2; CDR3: CSASRDREMGGYTF
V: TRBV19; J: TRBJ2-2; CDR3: CASSIRGNTGELFF
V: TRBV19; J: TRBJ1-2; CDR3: CASSIEGTGSGYTF
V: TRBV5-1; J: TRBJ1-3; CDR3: CASSLDRLGGNTIYF
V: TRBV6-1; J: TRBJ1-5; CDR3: CASSESRRTGASNQPQHF
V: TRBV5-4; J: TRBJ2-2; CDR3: CASSLGLPGELFF
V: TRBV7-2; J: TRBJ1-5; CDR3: CASSRQNNQPQHF
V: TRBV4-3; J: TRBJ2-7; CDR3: CASSQDEQEGFYEQYF
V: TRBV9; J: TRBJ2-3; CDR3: CASSVQGASTDTQYF
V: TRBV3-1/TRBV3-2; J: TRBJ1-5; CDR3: CASSQGGRDDQPQHF
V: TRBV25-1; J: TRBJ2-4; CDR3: CASSEGTRGNIQYF
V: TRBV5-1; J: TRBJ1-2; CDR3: CASSDGQHNYGYTF
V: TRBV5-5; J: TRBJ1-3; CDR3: CASSLDLGGSGNTIYF
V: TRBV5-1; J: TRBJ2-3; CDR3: CASGIAGDTDTQYF
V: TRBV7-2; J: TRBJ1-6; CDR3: CASSLEIGGSVSPLHF
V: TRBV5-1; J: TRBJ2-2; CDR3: CASSGRTGYTGELFF
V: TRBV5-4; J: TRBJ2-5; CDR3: CASSRSSFILGETQYF
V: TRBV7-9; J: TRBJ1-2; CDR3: CASSLAAGQGTYGYTF
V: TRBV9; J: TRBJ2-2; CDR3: CASSVGGDTGELFF
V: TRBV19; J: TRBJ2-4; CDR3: CASSMAVWGAQNIQYF